This T cell receptor (beta chain) appears in the sequencing data of a study of blood T cell repertoires in COVID-19. About the research overall: The origin of the acute and convalescent COVID-19 samples was the United States, Italy and Spain. From T cells, B-cell-depleted T cells, or PBMCs came the material, which was cDNA or gDNA.

CDR3 length: 14 residues. J gave up 5 bases and V 8 bases, and 2 bases lay outside the gene matches. CDR1 and CDR2 from the germline V gene are MNHEY and SVGAGI. Original processing methods: The assay estimated nucleated cells by amplifying reference gene primers. The assay was immunoSEQ multiplex PCR, and TCRdb's table has in-frame clones only and misses some. The DNA gave D and trimming, while V, J and clone size come from that table. The repertoire consists of more than 85,000 clones, with about 85% occurring once and the leading ten covering around 11%. The V call is TRBV6-5, the J call TRBJ2-5; 16 bases map to TRBD2. Sequencing was done on a sample of peripheral blood. The TCR originated in a human donor in a cohort sampled during active COVID-19. Written as DNA, the CDR3 is TGTGCCAGCTGGGGACTAGCGGGGGGGGAGACCCAGTACTTC. It codes for CASWGLAGGETQYF.